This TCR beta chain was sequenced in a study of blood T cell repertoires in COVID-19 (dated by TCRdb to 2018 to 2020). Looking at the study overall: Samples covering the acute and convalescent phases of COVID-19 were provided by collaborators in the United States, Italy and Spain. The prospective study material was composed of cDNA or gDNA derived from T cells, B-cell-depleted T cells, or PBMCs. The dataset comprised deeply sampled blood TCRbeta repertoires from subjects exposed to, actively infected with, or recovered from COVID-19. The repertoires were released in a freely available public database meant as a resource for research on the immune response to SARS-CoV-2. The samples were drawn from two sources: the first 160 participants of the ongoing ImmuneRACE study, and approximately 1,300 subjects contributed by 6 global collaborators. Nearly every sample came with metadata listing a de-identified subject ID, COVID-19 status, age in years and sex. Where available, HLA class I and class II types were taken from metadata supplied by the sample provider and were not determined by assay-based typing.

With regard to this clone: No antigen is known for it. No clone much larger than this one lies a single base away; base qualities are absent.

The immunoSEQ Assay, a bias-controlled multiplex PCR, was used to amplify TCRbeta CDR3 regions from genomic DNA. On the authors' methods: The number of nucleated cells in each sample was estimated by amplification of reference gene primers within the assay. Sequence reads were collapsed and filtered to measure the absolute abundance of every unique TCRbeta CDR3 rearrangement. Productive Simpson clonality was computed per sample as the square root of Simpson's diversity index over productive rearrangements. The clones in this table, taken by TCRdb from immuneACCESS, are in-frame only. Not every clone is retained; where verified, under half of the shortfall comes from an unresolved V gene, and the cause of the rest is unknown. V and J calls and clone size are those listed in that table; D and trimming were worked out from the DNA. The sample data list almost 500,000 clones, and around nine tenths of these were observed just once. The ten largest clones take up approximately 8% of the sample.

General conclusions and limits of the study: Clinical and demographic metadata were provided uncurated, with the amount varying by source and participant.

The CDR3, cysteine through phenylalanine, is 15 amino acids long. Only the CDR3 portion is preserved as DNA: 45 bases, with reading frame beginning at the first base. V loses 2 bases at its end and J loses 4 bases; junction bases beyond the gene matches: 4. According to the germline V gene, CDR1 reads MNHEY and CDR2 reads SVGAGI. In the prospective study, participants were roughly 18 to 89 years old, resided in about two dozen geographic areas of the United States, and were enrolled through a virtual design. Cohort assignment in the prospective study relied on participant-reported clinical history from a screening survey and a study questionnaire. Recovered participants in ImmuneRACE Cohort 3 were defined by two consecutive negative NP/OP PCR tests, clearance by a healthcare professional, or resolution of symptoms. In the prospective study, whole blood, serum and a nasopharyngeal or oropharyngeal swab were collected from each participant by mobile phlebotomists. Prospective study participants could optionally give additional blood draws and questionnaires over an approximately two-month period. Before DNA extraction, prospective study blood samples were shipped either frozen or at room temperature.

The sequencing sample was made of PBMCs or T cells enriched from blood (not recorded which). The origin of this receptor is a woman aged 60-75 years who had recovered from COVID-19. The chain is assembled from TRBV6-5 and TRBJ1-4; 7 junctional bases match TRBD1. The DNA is TGTGCCAGCAGTTACAGGGGGCAGAGTAATGAAAAACTGTTTTTT. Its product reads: CASSYRGQSNEKLFF.